This T cell receptor beta chain was documented in a study of cytomegalovirus exposure and HLA in healthy donors. Across the whole study: Early on, a data release was issued that held roughly 86 million unique TCRs from HLA-typed donors.

As regards this clone: Its antigen is undetermined.

Overall study results and limits: There were about 160 TCR beta chains listed as cytomegalovirus-associated.

The primer mix had 60 Vbeta and 13 Jbeta primers. Data came from immunoSEQ multiplex PCR; TCRdb stores just in-frame clones and leaves some out. The sample has fewer than 200,000 clones, 87% seen once. The germline gives CDR1 MDHEN, CDR2 SYDVKM. The V gene lost 7 bases and the J gene lost 10 bases, with 23 bases spanning the gap. This CDR3 comprises 15 residues. V is TRBV28 and J is TRBJ2-1, with D possibly matching TRBD2 (5 bases). This clonotype originated in a boy between 2 and 10 years old in good health and CMV-seronegative. The sequencing sample was made of PBMCs. The CDR3 DNA follows: TGTGCCAGCACCCTCACGGACGCCCCTGGAGGAGAGCAGTTCTTC. Amino acid sequence: CASTLTDAPGGEQFF.